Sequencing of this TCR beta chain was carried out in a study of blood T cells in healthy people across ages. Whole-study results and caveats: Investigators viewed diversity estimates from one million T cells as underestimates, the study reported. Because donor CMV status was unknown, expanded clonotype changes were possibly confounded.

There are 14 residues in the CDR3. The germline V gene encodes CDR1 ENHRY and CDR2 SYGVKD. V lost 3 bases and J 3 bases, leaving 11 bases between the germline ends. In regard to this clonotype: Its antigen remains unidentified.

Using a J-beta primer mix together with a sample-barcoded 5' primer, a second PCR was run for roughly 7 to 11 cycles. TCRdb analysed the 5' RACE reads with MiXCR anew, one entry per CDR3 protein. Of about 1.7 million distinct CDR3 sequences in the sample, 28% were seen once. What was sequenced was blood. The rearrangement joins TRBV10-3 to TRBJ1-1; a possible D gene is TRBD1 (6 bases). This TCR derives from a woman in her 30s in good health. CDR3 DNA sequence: TGTGCCATCAGTGACCCTGGACAGTACACTGAAGCTTTCTTT. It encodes CAISDPGQYTEAFF.